This T cell receptor beta chain was observed in a study of regulatory T cells in long-lasting Graves disease. V was clipped by 6 bases and J by 1 base, with 10 bases between them. CDR1 is SGHTA and CDR2 is FQGNSA in the germline V gene. The CDR3 covers 13 residues. Time point specified: newly diagnosed GD, antithyroid drugs for less than 3 months. The TCR library was made from RNA that had been extracted from PBMCs in TRIzol. This clonotype has at least ten counts. Arm-PCR with iRepertoire HTBI primers amplified the CDR3 regions for these TCR beta libraries. TCRdb reprocessed the multiplex PCR reads via MiXCR and lists one record per CDR3 protein. The repertoire consists of roughly 400,000 distinct CDR3 sequences, with about 15% occurring once and the leading ten covering approximately 8%. These data also featured in a second study, about T cells in Graves' hyperthyroidism and ophthalmopathy.

The sequencing used peripheral blood mononuclear cells (PBMCs), collected at new diagnosis, from a patient treated with antithyroid drugs. The chain has TRBV7-2 and TRBJ2-7, with D maybe TRBD2 (5 bases). This sequence originates from a middle-aged woman with Graves disease. The CDR3 is CASRSRGSYEQYF. CDR3 nucleotides: TGTGCCAGCAGGTCGAGAGGGTCCTACGAGCAGTACTTC.